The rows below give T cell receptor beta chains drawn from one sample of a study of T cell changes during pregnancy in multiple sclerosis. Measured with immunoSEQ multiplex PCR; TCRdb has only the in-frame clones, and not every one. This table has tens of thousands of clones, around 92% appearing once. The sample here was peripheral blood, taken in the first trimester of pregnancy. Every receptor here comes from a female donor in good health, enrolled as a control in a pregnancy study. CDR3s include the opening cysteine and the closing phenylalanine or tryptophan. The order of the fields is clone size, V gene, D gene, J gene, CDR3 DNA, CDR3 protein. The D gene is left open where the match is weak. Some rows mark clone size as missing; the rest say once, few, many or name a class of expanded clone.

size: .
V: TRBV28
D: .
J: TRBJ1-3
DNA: TGTGCCAGCAGTTTACCGCTCGCGTCTGGAAACACCATATATTTT
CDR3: CASSLPLASGNTIYF

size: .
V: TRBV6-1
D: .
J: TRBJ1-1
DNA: TGTGCCAGCAGTGAAGCGCTGGGGCCTGAAGCTTTCTTT
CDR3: CASSEALGPEAFF

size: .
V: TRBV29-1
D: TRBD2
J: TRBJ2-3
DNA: TGCAGCGCGACTAGCGGGGGGGCCCGCACAGATACGCAGTATTTT
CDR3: CSATSGGARTDTQYF

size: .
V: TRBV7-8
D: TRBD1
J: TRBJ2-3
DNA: TGTGCCAGCAGTATCAATTTACAGGGGGCAATAGATACGCAGTATTTT
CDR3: CASSINLQGAIDTQYF

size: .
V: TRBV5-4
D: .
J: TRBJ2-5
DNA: TGTGCCAGCAGCTTGGACTTTCAAGAGACCCAGTACTTC
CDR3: CASSLDFQETQYF

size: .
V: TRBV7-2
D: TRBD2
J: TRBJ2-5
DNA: TGTGCCAGCAGCACCCGACTAGCGGAGACCCAGTACTTC
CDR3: CASSTRLAETQYF

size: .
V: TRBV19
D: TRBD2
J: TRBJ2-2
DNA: TGTGCCAGTAGTCCCAGCGGGGTTGGCGGGAGGGTGTACACCGGGGAGCTGTTTTTT
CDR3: CASSPSGVGGRVYTGELFF

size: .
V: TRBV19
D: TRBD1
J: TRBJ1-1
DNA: TGTGCCAGTAGTAACGGGGGAGACAGGGGGCGAGTTTTCTTT
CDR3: CASSNGGDRGRVFF

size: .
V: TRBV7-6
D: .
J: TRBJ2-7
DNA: TGTGCCAGCAGCTTAGCTGGGGGGACTCTCTCTAACGAGCAGTACTTC
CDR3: CASSLAGGTLSNEQYF

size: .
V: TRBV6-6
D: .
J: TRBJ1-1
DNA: TGTGCCAGCAGTTACAGCCGGGGGGGGAACACTGAAGCTTTCTTT
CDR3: CASSYSRGGNTEAFF

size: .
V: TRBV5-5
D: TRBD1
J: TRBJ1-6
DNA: TGTGCCACACAGCGACAGGGAAATTCACCCCTCCACTTT
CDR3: CATQRQGNSPLHF

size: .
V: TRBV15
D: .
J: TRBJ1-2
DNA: TGTGCCACCAGCAATTACGGCGGCGGGGGGTATGGCTACACCTTC
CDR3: CATSNYGGGGYGYTF

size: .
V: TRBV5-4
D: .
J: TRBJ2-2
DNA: TGTGCCAGCACCCGGTTGTCCGGGGAGCTGTTTTTT
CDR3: CASTRLSGELFF

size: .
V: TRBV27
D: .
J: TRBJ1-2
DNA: TGTGCCAGCAGTTTAAGGGGAGGGGTTGGCTACACCTTC
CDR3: CASSLRGGVGYTF

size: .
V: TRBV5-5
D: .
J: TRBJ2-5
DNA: TGTGCCAGCAGCCACCGGGGTTTATGGGAGACCCAGTACTTC
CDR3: CASSHRGLWETQYF

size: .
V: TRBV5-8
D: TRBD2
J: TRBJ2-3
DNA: TGTGCCACCGCGGCTGGACTAGCGGGAACAGATACGCAGTATTTT
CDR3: CATAAGLAGTDTQYF

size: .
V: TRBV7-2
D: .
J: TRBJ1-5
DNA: TGTGCCAGCAGCCGGGATGGACAGAGCAATCAGCCCCAGCATTTT
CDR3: CASSRDGQSNQPQHF

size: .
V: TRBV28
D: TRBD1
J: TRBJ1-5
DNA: TGTGCCAGCAGTGTGGCAGGGGGTGAAAATCAGCCCCAGCATTTT
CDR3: CASSVAGGENQPQHF

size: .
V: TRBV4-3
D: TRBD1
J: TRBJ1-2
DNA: TGCGCCAGCAGCCAGGGCTGGGACAGGGGGCGAAGAGACTATGGCTACACCTTC
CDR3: CASSQGWDRGRRDYGYTF

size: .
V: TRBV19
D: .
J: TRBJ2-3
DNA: TGTGCCAGTAGTCTAATGTCGGCTAGCTCAGATACGCAGTATTTT
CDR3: CASSLMSASSDTQYF

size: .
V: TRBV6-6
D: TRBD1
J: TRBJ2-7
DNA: TGTGCCAGCACCTCTATTGGGGACAGGGGATTCCACGAGCAGTACTTC
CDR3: CASTSIGDRGFHEQYF

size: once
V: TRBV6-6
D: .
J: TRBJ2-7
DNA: TGTGCCAGCAGTTACGGAGGGGCCGAGCAGTACTTC
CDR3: CASSYGGAEQYF

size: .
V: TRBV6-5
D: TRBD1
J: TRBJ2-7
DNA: TGTGCCAGCAGGTCACAGGGGGGCGGCTACGAGCAGTACTTC
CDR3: CASRSQGGGYEQYF

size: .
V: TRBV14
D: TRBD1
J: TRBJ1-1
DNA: TGTGCCAGCAGCCAATATCGGACAGGGAAGGCTGAAGCTTTCTTT
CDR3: CASSQYRTGKAEAFF

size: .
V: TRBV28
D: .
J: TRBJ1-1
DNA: TGTGCCAGCAGTCCGCCCGGAGAGAATGCTGAAGCTTTCTTT
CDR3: CASSPPGENAEAFF

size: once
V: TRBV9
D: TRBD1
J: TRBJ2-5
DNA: TGTGCCAGCAGCGTAGCAGGGACAGGTCGAGAGACCCAGTACTTC
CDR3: CASSVAGTGRETQYF

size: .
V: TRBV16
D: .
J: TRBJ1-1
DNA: TGTGCCAGCAGCCAATTCGGCGGGGTTGACACTGAAGCTTTCTTT
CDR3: CASSQFGGVDTEAFF

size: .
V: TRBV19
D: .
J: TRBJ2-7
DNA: TGTGCCAGTAGTCCGCGCGTCGGGAGCTACGAGCAGTACTTC
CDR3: CASSPRVGSYEQYF

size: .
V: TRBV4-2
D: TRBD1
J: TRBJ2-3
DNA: TGTGCCAGCAGCCAAGATTTTGAGACAGGGGGCCTGCCAGATACGCAGTATTTT
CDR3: CASSQDFETGGLPDTQYF

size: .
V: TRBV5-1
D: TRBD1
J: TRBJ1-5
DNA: TGCGCCAGCAGCTTGGCGCCCCGAGGGACAGGGGTCTATAGCAATCAGCCCCAGCATTTT
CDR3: CASSLAPRGTGVYSNQPQHF

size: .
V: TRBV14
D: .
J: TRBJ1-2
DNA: TGTGCCAGCAGCCAAGCCTCGACAGCCTATGGCTACACCTTC
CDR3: CASSQASTAYGYTF

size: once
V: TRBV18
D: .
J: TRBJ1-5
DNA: TGTGCCAGCTCACCATCTAATAGCAATCAGCCCCAGCATTTT
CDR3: CASSPSNSNQPQHF

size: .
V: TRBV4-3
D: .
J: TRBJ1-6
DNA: TGCGCCAGCAGTCCCCGGACAGAGCTAAATAATTCACCCCTCCACTTT
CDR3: CASSPRTELNNSPLHF

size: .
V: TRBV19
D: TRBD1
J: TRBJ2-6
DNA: TGTGCCAGTAGTATCCGGACAGGGGCGAGCTCTGGGGCCAACGTCCTGACTTTC
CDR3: CASSIRTGASSGANVLTF

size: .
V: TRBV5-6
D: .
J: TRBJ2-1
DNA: TGTGCCAGCAGCTTCGGCCTCACCACTATATACAATGAGCAGTTCTTC
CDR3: CASSFGLTTIYNEQFF

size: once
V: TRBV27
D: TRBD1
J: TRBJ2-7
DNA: TGTGCCAGCAGCCCGGGGACAGGCGGGTACGAGCAGTACTTC
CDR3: CASSPGTGGYEQYF

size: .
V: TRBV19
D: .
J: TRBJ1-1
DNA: TGTGCCAGTAGTATAAGCTCAACGAACACTGAAGCTTTCTTT
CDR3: CASSISSTNTEAFF

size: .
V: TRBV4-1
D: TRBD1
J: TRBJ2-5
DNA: TGCGCCAGCAGCCAAGATCGGGGACAGGGGTGGACCCAGTACTTC
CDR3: CASSQDRGQGWTQYF

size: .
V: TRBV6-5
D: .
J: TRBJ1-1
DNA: TGTGCCAGCAAAGTGAAAGGGGTTGGCGCTTTCTTT
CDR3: CASKVKGVGAFF

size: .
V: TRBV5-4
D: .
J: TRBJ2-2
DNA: TGTGCCAGCAGCTTTCCAGGGGGGAGCACCGGGGAGCTGTTTTTT
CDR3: CASSFPGGSTGELFF

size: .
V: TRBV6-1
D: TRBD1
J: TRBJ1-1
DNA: TGTGCCAGCAAACCCGGGACAGTCATGAACACTGAAGCTTTCTTT
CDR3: CASKPGTVMNTEAFF

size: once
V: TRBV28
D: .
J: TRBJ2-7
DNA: TGTGCCAGCAGCCGGAGCGCACTCTCCTACGAGCAGTACTTC
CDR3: CASSRSALSYEQYF

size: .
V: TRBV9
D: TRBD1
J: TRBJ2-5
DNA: TGTGCCAGCAGCGTCTACAGGGGGAGTGAGACCCAGTACTTC
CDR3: CASSVYRGSETQYF

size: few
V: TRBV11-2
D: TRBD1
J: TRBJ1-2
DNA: TGTGCCAGCAGCTTTGGGACAGGCAGCAGTAACTATGGCTACACCTTC
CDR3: CASSFGTGSSNYGYTF

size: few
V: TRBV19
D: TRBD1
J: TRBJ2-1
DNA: TGTGCCAGCCACAGGGGGCGAAGCTCCTACAATGAGCAGTTCTTC
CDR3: CASHRGRSSYNEQFF

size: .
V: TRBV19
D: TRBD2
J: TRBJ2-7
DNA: TGTGCCAGTACGAGGGCTAGCGGGGGAGGTGTGGAGCAGTACTTC
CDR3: CASTRASGGGVEQYF

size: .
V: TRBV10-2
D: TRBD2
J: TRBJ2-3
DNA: TGCGCCAGCAGTGTAGGACTAGCGGGAGGTGCAGATACGCAGTATTTT
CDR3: CASSVGLAGGADTQYF

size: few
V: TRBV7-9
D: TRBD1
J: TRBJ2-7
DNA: TGTGCCAGCAGCTCCCACCGGGACAGGGCTCACGAGCAGTACTTC
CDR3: CASSSHRDRAHEQYF

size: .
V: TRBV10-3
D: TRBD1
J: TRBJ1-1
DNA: TGTGCCATCAGAAAGGACAGGGACACTGAAGCTTTCTTT
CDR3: CAIRKDRDTEAFF

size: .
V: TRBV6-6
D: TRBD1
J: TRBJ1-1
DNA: TGTGCCAGCAGTTACTCGAGGGACAGGGGAGAAACTGAAGCTTTCTTT
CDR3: CASSYSRDRGETEAFF

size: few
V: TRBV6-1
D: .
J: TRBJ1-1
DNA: TGTGCCAGCACCATACAGAGTTCCACTGAAGCTTTCTTT
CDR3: CASTIQSSTEAFF

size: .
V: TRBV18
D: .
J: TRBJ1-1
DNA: TGTGCCAGCTCACCATACAGTCAGACATACACTGAAGCTTTCTTT
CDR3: CASSPYSQTYTEAFF

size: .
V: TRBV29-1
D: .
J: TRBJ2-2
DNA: TGCAGCGTTGAAAAGGGGGCGAACACCGGGGAGCTGTTTTTT
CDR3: CSVEKGANTGELFF